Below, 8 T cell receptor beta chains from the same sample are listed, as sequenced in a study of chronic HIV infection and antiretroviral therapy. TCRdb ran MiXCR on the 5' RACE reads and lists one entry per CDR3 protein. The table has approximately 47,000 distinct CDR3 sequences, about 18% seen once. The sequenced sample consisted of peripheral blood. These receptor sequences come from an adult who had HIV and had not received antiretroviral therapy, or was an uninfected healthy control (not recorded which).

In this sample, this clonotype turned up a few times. DNA for the CDR3: TGTGCCAGCCTCGAGGAGAGAAATTCACCCCTCCACTTT. Its translation is CASLEERNSPLHF. The chain employs TRBV28 and TRBJ1-6; D not resolved. Germline V gene data show CDR1 as MDHEN and CDR2 as SYDVKM. CDR3 size: 13 residues. Between the trimmed V and J ends, which lost 8 bases and 7 bases, there was a span of 12 bases.

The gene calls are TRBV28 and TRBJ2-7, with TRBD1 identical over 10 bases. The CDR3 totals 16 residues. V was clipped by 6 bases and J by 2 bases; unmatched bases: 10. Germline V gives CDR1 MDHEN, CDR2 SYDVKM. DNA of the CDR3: TGTGCCAGCAGCCCTCCCCTAGGGACAGGGGCCTACGAGCAGTACTTC. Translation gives CASSPPLGTGAYEQYF.

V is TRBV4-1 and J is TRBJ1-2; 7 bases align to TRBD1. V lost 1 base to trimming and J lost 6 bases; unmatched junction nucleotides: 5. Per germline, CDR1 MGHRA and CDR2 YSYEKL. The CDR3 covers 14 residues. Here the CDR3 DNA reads TGCGCCAGCAGCCAAGCCCCAACAGGGGATGGCTACACCTTC. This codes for CASSQAPTGDGYTF.

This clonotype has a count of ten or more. CDR3 amino acids: CASSLARGRNTEAFF. The CDR3 DNA reads TGTGCCAGCAGCTTAGCGCGGGGTCGGAACACTGAAGCTTTCTTT. The rearrangement uses TRBV7-2 and TRBJ1-1; D is unresolved. The CDR3 consists of 15 residues. V dropped 0 bases and J dropped 1 base, with 9 bases sitting between them. Germline CDR1 and CDR2: SGHTA and FQGNSA.

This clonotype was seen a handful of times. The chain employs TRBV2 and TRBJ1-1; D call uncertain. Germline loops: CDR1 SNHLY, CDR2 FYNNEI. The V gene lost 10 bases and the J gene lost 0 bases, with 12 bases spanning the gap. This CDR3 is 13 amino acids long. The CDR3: CATGRVMNTEAFF. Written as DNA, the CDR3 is TGTGCCACCGGACGGGTTATGAACACTGAAGCTTTCTTT.

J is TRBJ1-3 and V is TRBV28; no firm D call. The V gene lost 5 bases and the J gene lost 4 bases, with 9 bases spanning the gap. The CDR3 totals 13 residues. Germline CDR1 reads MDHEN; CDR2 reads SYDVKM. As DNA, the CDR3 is TGTGCCAGCAGTCTGAGGAACGGAAACACCATATATTTT. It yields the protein CASSLRNGNTIYF.

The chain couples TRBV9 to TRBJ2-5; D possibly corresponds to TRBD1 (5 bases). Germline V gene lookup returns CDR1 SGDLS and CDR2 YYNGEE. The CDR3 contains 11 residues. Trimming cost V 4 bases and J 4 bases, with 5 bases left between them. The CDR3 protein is CASSRGETQYF. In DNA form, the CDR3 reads TGTGCCAGCAGCAGGGGAGAGACCCAGTACTTC.

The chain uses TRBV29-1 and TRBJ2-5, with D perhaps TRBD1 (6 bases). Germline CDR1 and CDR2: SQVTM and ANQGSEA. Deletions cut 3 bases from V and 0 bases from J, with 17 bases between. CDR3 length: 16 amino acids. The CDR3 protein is CSVDAPTGRYQETQYF. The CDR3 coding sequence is TGCAGCGTTGACGCCCCGACAGGAAGGTACCAAGAGACCCAGTACTTC. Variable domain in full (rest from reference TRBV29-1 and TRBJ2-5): SAVISQKPSRDICQRGTSLTIQCQVDSQVTMMFWYRQQPGQSLTLIATANQGSEATYESGFVIDKFPISRPNLTFSTLTVSNMSPEDSSIYLCSVDAPTGRYQETQYFGPGTRLLVL.